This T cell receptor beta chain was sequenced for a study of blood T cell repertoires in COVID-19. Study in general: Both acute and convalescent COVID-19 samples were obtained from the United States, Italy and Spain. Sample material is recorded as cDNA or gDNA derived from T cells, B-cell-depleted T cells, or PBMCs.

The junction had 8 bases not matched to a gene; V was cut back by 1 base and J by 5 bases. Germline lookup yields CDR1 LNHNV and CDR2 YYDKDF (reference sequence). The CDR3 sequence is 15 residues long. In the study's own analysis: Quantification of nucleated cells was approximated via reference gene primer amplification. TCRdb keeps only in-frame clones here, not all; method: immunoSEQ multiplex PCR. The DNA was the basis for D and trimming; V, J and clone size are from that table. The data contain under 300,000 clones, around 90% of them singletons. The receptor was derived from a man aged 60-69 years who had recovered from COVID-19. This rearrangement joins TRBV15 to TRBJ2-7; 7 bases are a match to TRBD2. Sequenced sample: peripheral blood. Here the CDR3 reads CATSRVRGVVNEQYF. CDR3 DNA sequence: TGTGCCACCAGCAGAGTCCGGGGGGTTGTCAACGAGCAGTACTTC.